This entry features one TCR beta chain sequence. Its antigen is not yet known. Base qualities are not provided; no much larger clone lies one nucleotide away. The time point label, as the study defines it: baseline before first vaccination. The vaccinee samples were drawn from two UK trials, COV001 and COV002, one of which was a single-blind randomized controlled phase 2/3 trial testing AZD1222 (ChAdOx1 nCoV-19) in healthy adults. For TCRbeta chain sequencing, PBMC samples from trial participants were taken at day 0 and at day 28 after the second dose. This specimen belongs to a study of T cell responses to AZD1222 COVID-19 vaccine (TCRdb year 2021). Describing the broader study: AZD1222 recipients with second doses at about 4 weeks or about 12 weeks were pooled, because spike-specific TCR depth and breadth did not differ between schedules. TCR sequencing covered over 230 trial participants: 200 to 210 given two doses of AZD1222 and 26 given two doses of MenACWY control vaccine. Trial participants were enrolled by age into subgroups of 18-55, 56-69 and 70-plus years, and roughly 150, 30 and 60 TCR-sequenced participants, respectively, were included in these subgroups. Study-wide findings and limitations: Only 5 to 7 AZD1222 recipients were SARS-CoV-2 seropositive at baseline, limiting conclusions about previously exposed vaccinees. After two AZD1222 doses, both the breadth and the depth of spike-specific TCRs were significantly higher than at day 0 and than in MenACWY recipients. In the small 56-69-year group, the increase in depth fell short of significance, most likely because of low power. Participants were mostly white British, with more females than males. The authors suggested clonal diversity may have been underestimated. Reportedly, almost half of the unique spike-specific TCRs recognized epitopes lying outside the regions that are mutated in the B.1.351 and B.1.1.7 variants. No day 14 peak-response samples were available, so repertoires were characterized only after the peak T cell response. The vaccine-associated CD4 TCRs covered the entire spike protein, and the dominant responses fell in regions 160-218 and 743-854.

Reading the germline V gene (reference sequence) gives CDR1 SGHAT and CDR2 FQDESV. At the junction V is shortened by 5 bases and J by 4 bases; bases outside the gene matches: 12. Including cysteine and phenylalanine, the CDR3 has 16 amino acids. Only the CDR3 part of the read is kept: 48 bases, read in frame from the first base. The CDR3 regions of human TCRbeta chains were analyzed by immunosequencing. Per the authors' processing: TCRs in the repertoires were compared against a reference library of SARS-CoV-2-specific TCRs that had been generated with the MIRA antigen-specificity platform. Breadth was defined as the fraction of unique TCRs that were SARS-CoV-2-associated. Depth was defined as the fraction of total T cells that were SARS-CoV-2-associated. Using the MIRA data, every spike-specific TCR was mapped to the spike region that the TCR reacted to and assigned to either a CD4 or a CD8 class. Log10-transformed breadth and depth values were compared by one-way ANOVA with Sidak's multiple comparisons tests. Imported from immuneACCESS, the table was reduced by TCRdb to in-frame sequences with V and J called. These copies leave out some clones; in studies compared against another copy, an unresolved V gene accounts for under half, and the cause of the remainder is not known. The V and J calls and the clone size are those of that table, but D and trimming were determined from the DNA. In this sample the table shows around 100,000 clones, about 80% of which occur a single time. The ten top clones hold 9.4% of the sample.

The sequenced sample was peripheral blood, obtained on day 0 of AZD1222 vaccination. The receptor was derived from an adult in good health. The chain joins TRBV11-1 to TRBJ2-3, with TRBD2 identical over 7 junction bases. At the DNA level, the sequence is TGTGCCAGCAGCCCTGAAGGGGCGGGAGTCCCAGATACGCAGTATTTT. This is translated as CASSPEGAGVPDTQYF. The full variable domain, completed from the reference TRBV11-1 and TRBJ2-3 proteins outside the CDR3, reads EAEVAQSPRYKITEKSQAVAFWCDPISGHATLYWYRQILGQGPELLVQFQDESVVDDSQLPKDRFSAERLKGVDSTLKIQPAELGDSAMYLCASSPEGAGVPDTQYFGPGTRLTVL.